This entry describes one T cell receptor (beta chain). The antigen remains undetermined. The record originates from a study of cytomegalovirus exposure and HLA in healthy donors. Study-wide background: An early data release held about 85 million unique TCRs from HLA-typed donors. Overall study findings and caveats: Later analysis indicated greater clonal expansion among HLA-associated TCR beta chains than among equally common other chains. Of the V segments, some could not be distinguished, including TRBV6-2 and TRBV6-3, and were excluded.

Researchers ran the PCR with 60 Vbeta and 13 Jbeta primers. Some clones are missing from TCRdb's copy, which holds only in-frame ones; the method was immunoSEQ multiplex PCR. The data hold 110,000 to 150,000 clones, with around 75% observed a single time. V was pared by 5 bases and J by 1 base, with 5 bases of the junction left unmatched. The CDR3 has 15 amino acids. Germline CDR1 is MNHNS and CDR2 is SASEGT. The source material was PBMCs. The rearrangement uses TRBV6-1 and TRBJ1-1, with TRBD1 matching 9 bases. The source of this sequence is a woman in her forties in good health and CMV-seronegative. In nucleotides, the CDR3 is TGTGCCAGCAGTTCTCCGGGACAGGGGAACACTGAAGCTTTCTTT. Amino acid sequence: CASSSPGQGNTEAFF.